Following are 2 T cell receptor beta chains from one sample sequenced in a study of shared clonotypes between healthy human individuals. Produced via immunoSEQ multiplex PCR; TCRdb's table is partial and in-frame only. The sample lists about 980,000 clones, 60% to 85% occurring once. Sequencing input: memory CD4+ T cells sorted from blood. The sample's subset: CD45RA-negative fraction. The origin of the receptors is a young man in good health.

This rearrangement joins TRBV2 to TRBJ2-3; D might be TRBD2 (6 bases). Trimming stripped 6 bases from V and 3 bases from J, with 13 bases between. The germline V gene has CDR1 SNHLY and CDR2 FYNNEI. CDR3 length: 14 amino acids. The CDR3 bases are TGTGCCAGCAGCGGAGGGAGTGGGACAGATACGCAGTATTTT. It is translated as CASSGGSGTDTQYF.

The chain joins TRBV2 to TRBJ1-2; D gene uncertain. Trimming stripped 4 bases from V and 3 bases from J, with 9 bases between. Germline V gene sequence: CDR1 SNHLY, CDR2 FYNNEI. The CDR3 contains 13 residues. DNA of the CDR3: TGTGCCAGCAGTGGGCAGAATGACTATGGCTACACCTTC. Its translation is CASSGQNDYGYTF. Based on the CDR3 plus reference TRBV2 and TRBJ1-2, the full variable domain is EPEVTQTPSHQVTQMGQEVILRCVPISNHLYFYWYRQILGQKVEFLVSFYNNEISEKSEIFDDQFSVERPDGSNFTLKIRSTKLEDSAMYFCASSGQNDYGYTFGSGTRLTVV.